This TCR beta chain derives from a study of blood T cell repertoires in COVID-19. The germline V gene has CDR1 SGHRS and CDR2 YFSETQ. J gave up 6 bases and V 0 bases, and 6 bases lay outside the gene matches. The CDR3 length is 15 residues. Profiled with immunoSEQ multiplex PCR; TCRdb holds only in-frame clones, not every one. The sample includes about 240,000 clones, more than 75% of them seen just once. The source is a woman in her thirties or forties with acute COVID-19. The chain employs TRBV5-1 and TRBJ1-5, with 7 bases matching TRBD1. The source material was PBMCs or T cells enriched from blood (not recorded which). This CDR3 is CASSLDGGGGQPQHF. DNA of the CDR3: TGCGCCAGCAGCTTGGATGGAGGGGGCGGTCAGCCCCAGCATTTT. The whole variable domain, filled in from reference TRBV5-1 and TRBJ1-5, reads KAGVTQTPRYLIKTRGQQVTLSCSPISGHRSVSWYQQTPGQGLQFLFEYFSETQRNKGNFPGRFSGRQFSNSRSEMNVSTLELGDSALYLCASSLDGGGGQPQHFGDGTRLSIL.